This T cell receptor (beta chain) was retrieved from a study of blood T cell repertoires in COVID-19. The wider study: Sites across the United States, Italy and Spain contributed samples from acute and convalescent COVID-19.

The V end was cut by 0 bases, the J end by 4 bases, with 13 bases between. CDR3 length: 15 residues. Germline values: CDR1 SGHDT, CDR2 YYEEEE. The method was immunoSEQ multiplex PCR; TCRdb's version includes in-frame clones alone and lacks a portion of them. Seen here are around 170,000 clones, roughly nine tenths observed once, and the top ten hold roughly 24%. This clonotype originated in a man in his 60s with acute or convalescent COVID-19. The V gene is TRBV5-6, the J gene TRBJ1-1; D may be TRBD1 (5 bases). The material sequenced was peripheral blood. CDR3 coding DNA: TGTGCCAGCAGCTTGGTCGGCGGGGGGAGCACTGAAGCTTTCTTT. Translated: CASSLVGGGSTEAFF.